This T cell receptor (beta chain) was recovered during a study of CD8 T cells in ankylosing spondylitis. Study-wide points: Seemingly distinctive of ankylosing spondylitis blood was a TCR beta motif formed by eight highly homologous variants.

This clonotype came up a few times. Its target is not known. V lost 5 bases and J 5 bases, leaving 15 bases between the germline ends. CDR1 and CDR2 (germline): SEHNR, FQNEAQ (reference sequence). This CDR3 region has 14 residues. Each CDR3 protein is one row after TCRdb ran MiXCR on the 5' RACE reads. The table includes about 800,000 distinct CDR3 sequences, 12% detected once. The V gene is TRBV7-9, the J gene TRBJ1-1; D remains unclear. The source is a male donor with ankylosing spondylitis. The sequencing input was blood, either unsorted or a sorted T cell fraction (not recorded which). In nucleotides, the CDR3 is TGTGCCAGCAGCCCGTTCTCGGGAGTGACTGAAGCTTTCTTT. Encoded protein: CASSPFSGVTEAFF.